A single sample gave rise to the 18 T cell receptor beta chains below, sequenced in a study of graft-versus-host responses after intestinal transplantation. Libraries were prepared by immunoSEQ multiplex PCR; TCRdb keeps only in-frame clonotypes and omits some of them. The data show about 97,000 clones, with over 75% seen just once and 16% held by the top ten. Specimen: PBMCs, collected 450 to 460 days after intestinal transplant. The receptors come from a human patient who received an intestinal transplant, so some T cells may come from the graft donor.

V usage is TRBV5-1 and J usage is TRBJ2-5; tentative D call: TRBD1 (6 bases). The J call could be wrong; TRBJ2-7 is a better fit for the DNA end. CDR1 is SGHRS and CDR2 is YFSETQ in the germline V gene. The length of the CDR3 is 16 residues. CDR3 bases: TGCGCCAGCAGCTTACCCCCAGGGGAGAAGACCTACGAGCAGTACTTC. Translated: CASSLPPGEKTYEQYF.

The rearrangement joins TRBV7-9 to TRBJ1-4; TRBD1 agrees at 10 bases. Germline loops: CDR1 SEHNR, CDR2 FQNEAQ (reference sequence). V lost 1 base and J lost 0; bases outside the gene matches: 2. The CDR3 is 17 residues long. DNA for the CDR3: TGTGCCAGCAGCTTAGGGGGGACAGGGGCAACTAATGAAAAACTGTTTTTT. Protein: CASSLGGTGATNEKLFF.

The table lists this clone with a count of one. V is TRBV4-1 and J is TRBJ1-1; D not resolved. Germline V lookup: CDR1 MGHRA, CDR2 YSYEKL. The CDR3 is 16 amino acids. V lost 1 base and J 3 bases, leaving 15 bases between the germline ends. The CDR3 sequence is CASSQVLTLMDTEAFF. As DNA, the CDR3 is TGCGCCAGCAGCCAAGTTCTTACCTTAATGGACACTGAAGCTTTCTTT.

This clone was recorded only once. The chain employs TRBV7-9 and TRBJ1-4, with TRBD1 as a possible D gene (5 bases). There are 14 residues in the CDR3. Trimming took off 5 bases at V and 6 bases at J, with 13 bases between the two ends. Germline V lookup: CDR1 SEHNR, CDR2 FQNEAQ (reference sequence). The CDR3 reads CASSRIGGDEKLFF. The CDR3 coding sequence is TGTGCCAGCAGCCGGATTGGAGGGGATGAAAAACTGTTTTTT. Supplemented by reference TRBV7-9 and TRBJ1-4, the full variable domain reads DTGVSQNPRHKITKRGQNVTFRCDPISEHNRLYWYRQTLGQGPEFLTYFQNEAQLEKSRLLSDRFSAERPKGSFSTLEIQRTEQGDSAMYLCASSRIGGDEKLFFGSGTQLSVL.

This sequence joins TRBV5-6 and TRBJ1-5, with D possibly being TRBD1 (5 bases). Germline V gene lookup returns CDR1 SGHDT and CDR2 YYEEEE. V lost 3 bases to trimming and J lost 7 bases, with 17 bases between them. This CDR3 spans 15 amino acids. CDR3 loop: CASSSATGLGQPQHF. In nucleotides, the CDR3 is TGTGCCAGCAGCTCGGCAACGGGGCTGGGACAGCCCCAGCATTTT.

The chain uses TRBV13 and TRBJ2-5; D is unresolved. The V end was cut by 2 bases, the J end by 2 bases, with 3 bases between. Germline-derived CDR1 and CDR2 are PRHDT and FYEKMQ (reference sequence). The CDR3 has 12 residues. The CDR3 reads CASSLIQETQYF. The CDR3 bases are TGTGCCAGCAGCTTAATACAAGAGACCCAGTACTTC.

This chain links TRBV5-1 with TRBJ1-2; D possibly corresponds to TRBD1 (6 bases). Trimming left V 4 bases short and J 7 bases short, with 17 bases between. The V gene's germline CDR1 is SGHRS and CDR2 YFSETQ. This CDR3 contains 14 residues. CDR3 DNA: TGCGCCAGCAGCCCTGTTATGGGGGCCGGTGGCTACACCTTC. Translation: CASSPVMGAGGYTF.

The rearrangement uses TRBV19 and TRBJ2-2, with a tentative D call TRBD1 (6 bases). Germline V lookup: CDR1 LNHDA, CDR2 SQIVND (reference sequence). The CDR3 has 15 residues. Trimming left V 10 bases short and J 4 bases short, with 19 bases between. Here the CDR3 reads CATRAGDTITGELFF. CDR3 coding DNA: TGTGCCACCCGAGCCGGGGACACTATCACCGGGGAGCTGTTTTTT.

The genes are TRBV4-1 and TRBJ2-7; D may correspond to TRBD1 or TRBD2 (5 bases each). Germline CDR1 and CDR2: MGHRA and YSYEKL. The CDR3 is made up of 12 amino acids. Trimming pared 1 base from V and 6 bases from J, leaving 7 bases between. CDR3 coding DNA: TGCGCCAGCAGCCAAGCGGGGCGCGAGCAGTACTTC. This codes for CASSQAGREQYF.

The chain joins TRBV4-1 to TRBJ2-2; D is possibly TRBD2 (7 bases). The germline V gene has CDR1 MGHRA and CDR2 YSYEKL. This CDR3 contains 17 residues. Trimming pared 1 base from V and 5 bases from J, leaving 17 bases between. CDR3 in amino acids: CASSQVVGGLGTGELFF. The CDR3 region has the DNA TGCGCCAGCAGCCAAGTGGTCGGGGGGCTGGGTACCGGGGAGCTGTTTTTT.

The CDR3 DNA follows: TGCGCCAGCAGCTTGGACGCGTGGACCCAGTACTTC. Translation gives CASSLDAWTQYF. The V gene is TRBV5-1, the J gene TRBJ2-5; D uncertain. V gave up 0 bases and J gave up 7 bases, with 7 bases separating them. Germline-derived CDR1 and CDR2 are SGHRS and YFSETQ. The CDR3 has 12 residues.

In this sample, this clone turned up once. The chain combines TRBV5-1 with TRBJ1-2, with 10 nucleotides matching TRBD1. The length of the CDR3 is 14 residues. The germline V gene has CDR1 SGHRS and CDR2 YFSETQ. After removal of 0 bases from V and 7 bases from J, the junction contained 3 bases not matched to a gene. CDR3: CASSLGQGAGGYTF. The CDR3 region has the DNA TGCGCCAGCAGCTTGGGACAGGGGGCCGGTGGCTACACCTTC.

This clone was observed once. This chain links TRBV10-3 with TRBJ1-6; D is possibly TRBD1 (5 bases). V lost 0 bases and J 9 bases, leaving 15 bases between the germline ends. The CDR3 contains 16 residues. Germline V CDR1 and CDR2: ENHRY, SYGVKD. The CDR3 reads CAISESTGTGGSPLHF. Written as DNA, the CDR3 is TGTGCCATCAGTGAGTCGACCGGGACCGGCGGTTCACCCCTCCACTTT.

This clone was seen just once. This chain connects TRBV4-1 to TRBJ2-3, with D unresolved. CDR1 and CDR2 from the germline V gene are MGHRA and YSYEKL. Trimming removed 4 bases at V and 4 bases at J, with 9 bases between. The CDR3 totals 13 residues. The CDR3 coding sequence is TGCGCCAGCAGCCCGTCAGAGGCAGATACGCAGTATTTT. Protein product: CASSPSEADTQYF.

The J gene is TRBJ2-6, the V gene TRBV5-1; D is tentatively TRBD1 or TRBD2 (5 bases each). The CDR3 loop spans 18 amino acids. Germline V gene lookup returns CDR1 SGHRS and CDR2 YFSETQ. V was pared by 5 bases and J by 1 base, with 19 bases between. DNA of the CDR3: TGCGCCAGCAGGGGCTGGGGCCCACCGGGATCTGGGGCCAACGTCCTGACTTTC. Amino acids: CASRGWGPPGSGANVLTF.

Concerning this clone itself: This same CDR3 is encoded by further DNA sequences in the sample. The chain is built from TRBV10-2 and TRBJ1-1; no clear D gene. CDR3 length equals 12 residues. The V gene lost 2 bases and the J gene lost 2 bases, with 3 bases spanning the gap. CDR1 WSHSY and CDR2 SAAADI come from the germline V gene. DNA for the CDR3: TGCGCCAGCAGTGAGGGAAACACTGAAGCTTTCTTT. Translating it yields CASSEGNTEAFF.

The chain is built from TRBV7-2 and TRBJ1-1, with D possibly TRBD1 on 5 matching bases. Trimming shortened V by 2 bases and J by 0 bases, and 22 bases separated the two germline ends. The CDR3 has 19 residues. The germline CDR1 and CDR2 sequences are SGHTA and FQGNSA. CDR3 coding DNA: TGTGCCAGCAGCTTAAATCGAAGGGCAGGGAATCGGTTGAACACTGAAGCTTTCTTT. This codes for CASSLNRRAGNRLNTEAFF.

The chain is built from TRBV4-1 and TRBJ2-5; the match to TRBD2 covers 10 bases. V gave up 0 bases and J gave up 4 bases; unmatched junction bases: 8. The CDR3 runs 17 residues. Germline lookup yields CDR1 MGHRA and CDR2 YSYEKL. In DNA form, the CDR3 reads TGCGCCAGCAGCCAAGATCTTCATACTAGCGGGGCAGAGACCCAGTACTTC. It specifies CASSQDLHTSGAETQYF.